The clone carrying this T cell receptor (beta chain) was counted only a few times. Clones were sequenced by immunoSEQ multiplex PCR, and TCRdb holds only the in-frame ones, with some missing. In the table there are around 62,000 clones, about 91% of which are singletons. These data belong to a study of T cell changes during pregnancy in multiple sclerosis. Germline CDR1 reads SEHNR; CDR2 reads FQNEAQ (reference sequence). V shed 5 bases and J shed 6 bases, with 14 bases lying between them. There are 14 residues in the CDR3. Sequenced material: CD4+ T cells from peripheral blood mononuclear cells, taken in the first trimester of pregnancy. This chain joins TRBV7-9 and TRBJ1-5; the D gene is possibly TRBD1 (5 bases). This clonotype originated in a female donor with multiple sclerosis, enrolled in a pregnancy study. CDR3 sequence reads: CASSLSGIPQPQHF. Here the CDR3 DNA reads TGTGCCAGCAGCCTCTCAGGGATTCCTCAGCCCCAGCATTTT.